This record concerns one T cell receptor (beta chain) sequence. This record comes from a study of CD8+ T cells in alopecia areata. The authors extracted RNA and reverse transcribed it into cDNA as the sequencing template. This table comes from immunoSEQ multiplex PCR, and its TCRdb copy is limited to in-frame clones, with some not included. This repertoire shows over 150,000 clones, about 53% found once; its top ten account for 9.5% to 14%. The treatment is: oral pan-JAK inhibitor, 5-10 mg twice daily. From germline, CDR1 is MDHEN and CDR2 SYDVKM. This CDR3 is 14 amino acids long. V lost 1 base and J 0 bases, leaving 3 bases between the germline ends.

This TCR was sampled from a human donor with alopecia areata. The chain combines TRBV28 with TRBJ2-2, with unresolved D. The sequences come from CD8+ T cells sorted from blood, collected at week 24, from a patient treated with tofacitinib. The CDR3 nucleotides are TGTGCCAGCAGTTTATTGGCGAACACCGGGGAGCTGTTTTTT. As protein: CASSLLANTGELFF.